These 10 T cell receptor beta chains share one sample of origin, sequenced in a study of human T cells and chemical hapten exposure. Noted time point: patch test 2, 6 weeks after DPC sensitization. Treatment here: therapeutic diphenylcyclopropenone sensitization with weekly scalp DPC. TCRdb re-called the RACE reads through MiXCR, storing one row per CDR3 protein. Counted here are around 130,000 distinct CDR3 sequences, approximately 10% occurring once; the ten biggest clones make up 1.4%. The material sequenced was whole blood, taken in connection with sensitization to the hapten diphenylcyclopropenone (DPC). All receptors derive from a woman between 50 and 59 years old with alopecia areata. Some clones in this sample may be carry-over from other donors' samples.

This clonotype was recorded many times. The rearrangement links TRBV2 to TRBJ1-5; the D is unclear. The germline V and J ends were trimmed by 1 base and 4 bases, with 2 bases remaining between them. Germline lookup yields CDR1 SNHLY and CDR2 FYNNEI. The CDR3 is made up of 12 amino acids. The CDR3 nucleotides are TGTGCCAGCAGTGAAGAGAATCAGCCCCAGCATTTT. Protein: CASSEENQPQHF.

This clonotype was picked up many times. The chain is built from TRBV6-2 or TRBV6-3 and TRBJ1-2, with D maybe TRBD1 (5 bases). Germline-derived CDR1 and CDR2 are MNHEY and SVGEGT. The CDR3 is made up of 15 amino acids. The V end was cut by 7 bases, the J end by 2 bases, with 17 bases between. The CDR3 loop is CASTLVGTANYGYTF. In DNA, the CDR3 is TGTGCCAGCACCCTAGTCGGGACGGCGAACTATGGCTACACCTTC.

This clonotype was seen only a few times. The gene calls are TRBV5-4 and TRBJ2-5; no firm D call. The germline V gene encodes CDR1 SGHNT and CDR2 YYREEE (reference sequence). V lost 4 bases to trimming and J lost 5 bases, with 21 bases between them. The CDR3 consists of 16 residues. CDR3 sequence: CASSAEDGWSSETQYF. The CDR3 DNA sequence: TGTGCCAGCAGCGCGGAAGACGGGTGGAGCAGCGAGACCCAGTACTTC.

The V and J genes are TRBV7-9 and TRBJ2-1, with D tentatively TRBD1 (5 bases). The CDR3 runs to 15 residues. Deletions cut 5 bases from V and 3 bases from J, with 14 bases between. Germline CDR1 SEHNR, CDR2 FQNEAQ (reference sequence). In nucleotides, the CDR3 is TGTGCCAGCAGCCTGGGCAGGGCCGGCTACAATGAGCAGTTCTTC. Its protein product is CASSLGRAGYNEQFF.

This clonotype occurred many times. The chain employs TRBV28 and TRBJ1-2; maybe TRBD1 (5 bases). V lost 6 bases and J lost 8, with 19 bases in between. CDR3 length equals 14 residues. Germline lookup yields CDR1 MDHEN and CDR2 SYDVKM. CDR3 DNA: TGTGCCAGCAGCTTCTCGTTCGCGGCAGGGGGCTACACCTTC. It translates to CASSFSFAAGGYTF.

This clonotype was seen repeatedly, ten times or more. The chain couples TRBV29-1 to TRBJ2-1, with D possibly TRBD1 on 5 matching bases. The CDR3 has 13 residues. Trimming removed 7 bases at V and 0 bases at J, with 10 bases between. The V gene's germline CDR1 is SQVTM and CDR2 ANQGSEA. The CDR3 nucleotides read TGCAGCGCTCAAGGGGACTCCTACAATGAGCAGTTCTTC. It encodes CSAQGDSYNEQFF.

Here the CDR3 reads CAGVTGWNSPLHF. CDR3 bases: TGTGCCGGAGTGACAGGTTGGAATTCACCCCTCCACTTT. This chain uses TRBV30 with TRBJ1-6, with D maybe TRBD1 (6 bases). CDR1 is GTSNPN and CDR2 is SVGIG in the germline V gene (reference sequence). The CDR3 loop spans 13 amino acids. The V gene lost 8 bases and the J gene lost 7 bases, with 15 bases spanning the gap.

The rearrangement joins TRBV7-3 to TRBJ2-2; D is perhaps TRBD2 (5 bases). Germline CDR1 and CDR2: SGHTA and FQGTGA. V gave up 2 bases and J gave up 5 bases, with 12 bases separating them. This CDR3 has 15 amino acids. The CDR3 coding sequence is TGTGCCAGCAGCTTAGTGGGTAGCGCGACCGGGGAGCTGTTTTTT. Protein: CASSLVGSATGELFF.

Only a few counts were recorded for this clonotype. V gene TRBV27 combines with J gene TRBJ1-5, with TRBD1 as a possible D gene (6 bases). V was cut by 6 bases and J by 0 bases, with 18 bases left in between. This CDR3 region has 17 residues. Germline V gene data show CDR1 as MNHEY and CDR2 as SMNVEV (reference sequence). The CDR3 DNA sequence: TGTGCCAGCAGCGCCGGGGGGCGCGGATATAGCAATCAGCCCCAGCATTTT. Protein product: CASSAGGRGYSNQPQHF.

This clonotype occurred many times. The CDR3 here is CASSLTTGKPFDGYTF. CDR3 nucleotide sequence: TGTGCCAGCAGCCTCACGACAGGAAAGCCCTTCGATGGCTACACCTTC. This chain connects TRBV3-1 to TRBJ1-2; TRBD1 is a possible D gene (6 bases). Looked up from germline, CDR1 is LGHDT and CDR2 is YNNKEL (reference sequence). Trimming took 4 bases from V and 6 from J, leaving 21 bases between them. The CDR3 runs 16 residues.